This TCR beta chain stems from a study of control samples from healthy donors and cancer patients. Germline V lookup: CDR1 SNHLY, CDR2 FYNNEI. This CDR3 has 17 amino acids. The V gene lost 7 bases and the J gene lost 6 bases, with 26 bases spanning the gap. Measured with immunoSEQ multiplex PCR; TCRdb has only the in-frame clones, and not every one. This repertoire shows about 140,000 clones, roughly 92% found once; its top ten account for 11%. The receptor comes from a man under 40 in good health. The sequenced sample consisted of blood. V gene TRBV2 combines with J gene TRBJ2-3; no firm D call. The CDR3 coding sequence is TGTGCCAGCACCTCGACGCTCTATACCGGACCCAGGGATACGCAGTATTTT. The encoded protein is CASTSTLYTGPRDTQYF.